One sample yielded the 26 T cell receptor beta chains listed below, sequenced in a study of blood T cell repertoires in COVID-19. Assay used: immunoSEQ multiplex PCR; TCRdb lists only in-frame clones, some missing. The sample contains approximately 110,000 clones, over 80% of which appear only once. The sequencing input was peripheral blood. The receptors here all came from a human donor in a cohort sampled during active COVID-19.

This chain uses TRBV24-1 with TRBJ1-5; the match to TRBD1 covers 8 bases. This CDR3 is 15 amino acids long. V lost 7 bases and J lost 8; bases outside the gene matches: 12. Looked up from germline, CDR1 is KGHDR and CDR2 is SFDVKD. CDR3 in amino acids: CATSDGGTGGKPQHF. The CDR3 nucleotides are TGTGCCACCAGCGATGGGGGGACAGGAGGGAAGCCCCAGCATTTT.

The CDR3 sequence: CASSPTGTGIHEQFF. The CDR3, as DNA: TGCGCCAGCAGCCCCACCGGGACAGGCATCCATGAGCAGTTCTTC. V usage is TRBV4-3 and J usage is TRBJ2-1; 8 nucleotides align to TRBD1. Germline CDR1 reads LGHNA; CDR2 reads YSLEER. J gave up 8 bases and V 4 bases, and 10 bases lay outside the gene matches. CDR3 length equals 15 residues.

This clone has only a few counts. The rearrangement joins TRBV2 to TRBJ2-7, with D possibly TRBD1 on 5 matching bases. V was cut by 6 bases and J by 1 base, with 13 bases left in between. This CDR3 spans 14 amino acids. Germline lookup yields CDR1 SNHLY and CDR2 FYNNEI. Written as DNA, the CDR3 is TGTGCCAGCAGGGCTAGGGGCTCTTCCTACGAGCAGTACTTC. Translation gives CASRARGSSYEQYF.

V gene TRBV4-2 combines with J gene TRBJ2-2; D is undetermined. Deletions cut 4 bases from V and 5 bases from J, with 20 bases between. CDR3 length: 17 residues. Looked up from germline, CDR1 is LGHNA and CDR2 is YNFKEQ. Here the CDR3 reads CASSPGGSSGMTGELFF. In nucleotides, the CDR3 is TGTGCCAGCAGCCCTGGCGGTAGCTCGGGTATGACCGGGGAGCTGTTTTTT.

J is TRBJ2-5 and V is TRBV9, with a weak D call TRBD1 (7 bases). This CDR3 has 16 amino acids. Trimming cost V 4 bases and J 5 bases, with 21 bases left between them. Germline assignment: CDR1 SGDLS and CDR2 YYNGEE. CDR3 amino acids: CASSPPRQGGGETQYF. Here the CDR3 DNA reads TGTGCCAGCAGCCCACCCCGTCAGGGGGGCGGGGAGACCCAGTACTTC.

The V and J genes are TRBV19 and TRBJ1-2; D is ambiguous. The CDR3 consists of 15 residues. Germline lookup yields CDR1 LNHDA and CDR2 SQIVND (reference sequence). Trimming shortened V by 4 bases and J by 0 bases, and 12 bases separated the two germline ends. In DNA, the CDR3 is TGTGCCAGTAGTACTCCCACCGGAGCTAACTATGGCTACACCTTC. Translating it yields CASSTPTGANYGYTF.

This chain joins TRBV2 and TRBJ1-4; D not certain. The germline V and J ends were trimmed by 7 bases and 8 bases, with 8 bases remaining between them. Germline V lookup: CDR1 SNHLY, CDR2 FYNNEI. CDR3 length: 11 amino acids. The CDR3 DNA is TGTGCCAGCACCCTTCAGGAAAAACTGTTTTTT. Protein: CASTLQEKLFF.

This chain joins TRBV4-1 and TRBJ2-7; 9 bases line up with TRBD2. CDR3 length equals 17 residues. V trimming: 4 bases; J trimming: 2 bases; junction bases outside the gene matches: 12. Germline V CDR1 and CDR2: MGHRA, YSYEKL. DNA for the CDR3: TGCGCCAGCAGCCCCTACATGGGGACTAGCTTTACCTACGAGCAGTACTTC. The encoded protein is CASSPYMGTSFTYEQYF.

The CDR3 bases are TGTGCCAGCAGCCAACAGACAGGCGGGCAGTATTTT. Encoded protein: CASSQQTGGQYF. The chain recombines TRBV14 with TRBJ2-3; D is possibly TRBD1 (6 bases). Germline CDR1 SGHDN, CDR2 FVKESK. V was pared by 2 bases and J by 11 bases, with 11 bases between. CDR3 length equals 12 residues.

This clone was recorded only once. The V and J genes are TRBV7-9 and TRBJ1-6; D might be TRBD1 (5 bases). Germline V CDR1 and CDR2: SEHNR, FQNEAQ (reference sequence). CDR3 length equals 13 residues. The V end was cut by 3 bases, the J end by 9 bases, with 9 bases between. CDR3 DNA: TGTGCCAGCAGCTTGGGGGGGTTTTCACCCCTCCACTTT. Its translation is CASSLGGFSPLHF.

V usage is TRBV25-1 and J usage is TRBJ1-2; 9 nucleotides agree with TRBD1. V gave up 2 bases and J gave up 3 bases; unmatched junction bases: 4. Germline loops: CDR1 MGHDK, CDR2 SYGVNS. The CDR3 extends over 15 amino acids. CDR3: CASSELQGAYYGYTF. The CDR3 DNA follows: TGTGCCAGCAGTGAACTACAGGGGGCATACTATGGCTACACCTTC.

This chain links TRBV19 with TRBJ1-6; TRBD1 matches 10 bases. The V gene end was trimmed by 6 bases and the J gene end by 10 bases; junction bases not matched to a gene: 9. CDR3 length: 15 residues. The germline V gene has CDR1 LNHDA and CDR2 SQIVND (reference sequence). CDR3 residues: CASRYGTGDGSPLHF. CDR3 DNA: TGTGCCAGTAGATACGGGACAGGGGATGGATCACCCCTCCACTTT. Full variable domain (missing parts from reference TRBV19 and TRBJ1-6): DGGITQSPKYLFRKEGQNVTLSCEQNLNHDAMYWYRQDPGQGLRLIYYSQIVNDFQKGDIAEGYSVSREKKESFPLTVTSAQKNPTAFYLCASRYGTGDGSPLHFGNGTRLTVT.

The chain employs TRBV7-8 and TRBJ2-7; no firm D call. The V end was cut by 5 bases, the J end by 4 bases, with 9 bases between. CDR1 is SGHVS and CDR2 is FQNEAQ in the germline V gene. This CDR3 is 12 amino acids long. CDR3 sequence (DNA): TGTGCCAGCAGCCCTAGTCTGTACGAGCAGTACTTC. Translation: CASSPSLYEQYF.

The CDR3 coding sequence is TGTGCCAGTAGTCCACGGACCAGGGCCACTGAAGCTTTCTTT. This sequence encodes CASSPRTRATEAFF. This chain joins TRBV19 and TRBJ1-1; TRBD1 is a possible D gene (5 bases). With 5 bases removed from V and 4 bases from J, the gap between germline ends came to 14 bases. CDR1 and CDR2 (germline): LNHDA, SQIVND (reference sequence). This CDR3 spans 14 amino acids.

V usage is TRBV7-6 and J usage is TRBJ1-1; D is uncertain. Germline V gives CDR1 SGHVS, CDR2 FNYEAQ. V was shortened by 1 base and J by 6 bases, with 6 bases between the two germline ends. This CDR3 has 12 residues. For the CDR3, the DNA is TGTGCCAGCAGCTTAGTCTCGGCTGAAGCTTTCTTT. Translated, it gives CASSLVSAEAFF.

The V and J genes are TRBV3-1 (or the pseudogene TRBV3-2) and TRBJ1-2; D gene uncertain. The CDR3 consists of 15 residues. Germline V gives CDR1 LGHDT, CDR2 YNNKEL (reference sequence). V lost 1 base to trimming and J lost 2 bases, with 11 bases between them. The CDR3 loop is CASSQAIGGNYGYTF. The CDR3 nucleotides read TGTGCCAGCAGCCAAGCAATAGGAGGGAACTATGGCTACACCTTC.

The V gene is TRBV3-1 (or the pseudogene TRBV3-2), the J gene TRBJ2-5; 8 nucleotides match TRBD2. Germline CDR1 is LGHDT and CDR2 is YNNKEL (reference sequence). V lost 4 bases to trimming and J lost 3 bases; unmatched junction nucleotides: 10. The CDR3 contains 16 residues. CDR3 sequence reads: CASSLGLAKPKETQYF. In DNA, the CDR3 is TGTGCCAGCAGCCTCGGACTAGCTAAGCCTAAAGAGACCCAGTACTTC.

The gene calls are TRBV7-3 and TRBJ2-1; a possible D gene is TRBD2 (5 bases). Germline V CDR1 and CDR2: SGHTA, FQGTGA. This CDR3 has 13 residues. The germline V and J ends were trimmed by 3 bases and 7 bases, with 10 bases remaining between them. Here the CDR3 DNA reads TGTGCCAGCAGCTTCTCCCGGGAAAATGAGCAGTTCTTC. This codes for CASSFSRENEQFF.

Concerning this clone itself: Other DNA sequences in this specimen translate into the identical CDR3. The genes are TRBV19 and TRBJ2-7; weak D call: TRBD1 (6 bases). Germline lookup yields CDR1 LNHDA and CDR2 SQIVND (reference sequence). The V gene lost 1 base and the J gene lost 3 bases, with 10 bases spanning the gap. This CDR3 has 14 amino acids. The CDR3 is CASSIGQGSYEQYF. In nucleotides, the CDR3 is TGTGCCAGTAGTATAGGTCAGGGGAGCTACGAGCAGTACTTC.

The count of this clone is one. V and J are TRBV28 and TRBJ2-2, with D possibly TRBD1 on 6 matching bases. CDR3 length equals 17 residues. Trimming shortened V by 3 bases and J by 7 bases, and 21 bases separated the two germline ends. Germline values: CDR1 MDHEN, CDR2 SYDVKM. The CDR3 DNA is TGTGCCAGCAGTTTGACTCAGGGGTCACTGCTCGTCGGGGAGCTGTTTTTT. Translated: CASSLTQGSLLVGELFF.

This clone was seen a handful of times. This chain connects TRBV7-9 to TRBJ1-3, with D perhaps matching TRBD1 (6 bases). There are 15 residues in the CDR3. Trimming took 3 bases from V and 3 from J, leaving 12 bases between them. The V gene's germline CDR1 is SEHNR and CDR2 FQNEAQ (reference sequence). CDR3 nucleotides: TGTGCCAGCAGCTTTAACAGGGCTGGTGGAAACACCATATATTTT. This gives the protein CASSFNRAGGNTIYF.

This clone appeared a single time. This sequence joins TRBV5-1 and TRBJ2-7; D might be TRBD1 (7 bases). Per the germline V gene, CDR1 is SGHRS and CDR2 is YFSETQ. Trimming took off 0 bases at V and 3 bases at J, with 16 bases between the two ends. This CDR3 is 16 amino acids long. This CDR3 is CASSLGGTARGYEQYF. CDR3 sequence (DNA): TGCGCCAGCAGCTTGGGCGGGACAGCCAGGGGCTACGAGCAGTACTTC.

This sequence joins TRBV7-8 and TRBJ1-5; possibly TRBD1 for D (6 bases). The CDR3 runs to 14 residues. V was pared by 4 bases and J by 3 bases, with 10 bases between. The germline V gene has CDR1 SGHVS and CDR2 FQNEAQ. The CDR3 DNA sequence: TGTGCCAGCAGCTATAGGGGGTACAATCAGCCCCAGCATTTT. Its protein is CASSYRGYNQPQHF.

The CDR3 region has the DNA TGTGCCAGCAGCTTGTGGTCCGACATTGAAGCTTTCTTT. It translates to CASSLWSDIEAFF. J is TRBJ1-1 and V is TRBV5-5; no clear D. This CDR3 is built from 13 residues. The ends were cut back, 1 base at V and 7 bases at J, with 11 bases in the middle. Germline CDR1 SGHKS, CDR2 YYEKEE (reference sequence).

The CDR3 loop reads CASSLRAPRGTEAFF. The CDR3 DNA reads TGTGCCAGCAGCTTGCGTGCACCACGGGGCACTGAAGCTTTCTTT. The V call is TRBV5-5, the J call TRBJ1-1; D call uncertain. The CDR3 runs 15 residues. Germline V gene sequence: CDR1 SGHKS, CDR2 YYEKEE (reference sequence). V was pared by 1 base and J by 4 bases, with 14 bases between.

The rearrangement links TRBV2 to TRBJ2-7, with TRBD1 identical over 10 bases. Germline V gene lookup returns CDR1 SNHLY and CDR2 FYNNEI. Losses at the gene ends were 8 bases for V and 4 bases for J; bases not matched to a gene: 2. The CDR3 spans 12 residues. The CDR3, as DNA: TGTGCCAGCCGGGACAGGGGTTACGAGCAGTACTTC. It is translated as CASRDRGYEQYF.